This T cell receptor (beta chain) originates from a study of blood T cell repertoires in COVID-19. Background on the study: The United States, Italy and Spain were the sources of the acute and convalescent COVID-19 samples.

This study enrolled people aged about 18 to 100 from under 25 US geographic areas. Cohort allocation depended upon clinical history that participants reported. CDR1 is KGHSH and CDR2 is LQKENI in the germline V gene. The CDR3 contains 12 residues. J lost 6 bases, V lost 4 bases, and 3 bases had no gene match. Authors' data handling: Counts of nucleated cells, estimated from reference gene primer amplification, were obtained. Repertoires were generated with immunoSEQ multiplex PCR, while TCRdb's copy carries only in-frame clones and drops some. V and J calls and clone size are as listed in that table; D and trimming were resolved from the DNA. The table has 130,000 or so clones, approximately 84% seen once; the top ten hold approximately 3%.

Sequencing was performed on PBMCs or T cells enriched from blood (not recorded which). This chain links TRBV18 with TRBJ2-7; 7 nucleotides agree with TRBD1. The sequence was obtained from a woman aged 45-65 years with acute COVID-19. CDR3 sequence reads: CASSQGGAEQYF. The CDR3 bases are TGTGCCAGCTCACAAGGGGGCGCCGAGCAGTACTTC. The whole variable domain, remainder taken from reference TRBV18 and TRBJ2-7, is NAGVMQNPRHLVRRRGQEARLRCSPMKGHSHVYWYRQLPEEGLKFMVYLQKENIIDESGMPKERFSAEFPKEGPSILRIQQVVRGDSAAYFCASSQGGAEQYFGPGTRLTVT.